The clone carrying this T cell receptor (beta chain) showed up many times. What it recognizes is unknown. Unique molecular identifiers featured in each of the TCR beta cDNA libraries. TCRdb re-derived calls from the PCR reads in MiXCR, one entry per CDR3 protein. This sample has approximately 460,000 distinct CDR3 sequences, with 45% found just once. These data are taken from a study of post-analysis software for immune sequencing data. General study results and limits: Included in a set of about 5 TRBV segments more frequent in patients than controls were TRBV5-6, TRBV5-1 and TRBV20-1. Diversity measured as normalized Chao1 was significantly lower in multiple sclerosis patients than in controls.

This CDR3 region has 15 residues. V lost 1 base and J lost 0, with 10 bases in between. The material sequenced was blood. The chain carries TRBV12-3 or TRBV12-4 and TRBJ2-7; the D gene could be TRBD1 or TRBD2 (5 bases each). This receptor was obtained from a girl under 18 with multiple sclerosis. CDR3 region: CASSLERDASYEQYF. CDR3 DNA sequence: TGTGCCAGCAGTTTAGAACGGGACGCCTCCTACGAGCAGTACTTC.